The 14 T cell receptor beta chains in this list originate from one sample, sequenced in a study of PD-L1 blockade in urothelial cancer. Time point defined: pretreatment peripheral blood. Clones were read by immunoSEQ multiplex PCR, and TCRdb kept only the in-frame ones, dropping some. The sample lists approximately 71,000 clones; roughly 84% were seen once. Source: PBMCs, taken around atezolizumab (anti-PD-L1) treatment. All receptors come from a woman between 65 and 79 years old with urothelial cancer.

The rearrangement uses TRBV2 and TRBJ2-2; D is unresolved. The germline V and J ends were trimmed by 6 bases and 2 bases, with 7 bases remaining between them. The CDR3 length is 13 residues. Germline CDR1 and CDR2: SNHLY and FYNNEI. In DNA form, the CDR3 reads TGTGCCAGCAGACTCCGTAACACCGGGGAGCTGTTTTTT. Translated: CASRLRNTGELFF.

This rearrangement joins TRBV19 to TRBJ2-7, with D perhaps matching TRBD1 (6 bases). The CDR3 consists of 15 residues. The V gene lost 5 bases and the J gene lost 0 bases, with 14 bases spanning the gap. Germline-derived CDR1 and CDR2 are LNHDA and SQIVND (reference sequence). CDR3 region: CASSLRDTGSYEQYF. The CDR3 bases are TGTGCCAGTAGTCTAAGGGACACCGGCTCCTACGAGCAGTACTTC.

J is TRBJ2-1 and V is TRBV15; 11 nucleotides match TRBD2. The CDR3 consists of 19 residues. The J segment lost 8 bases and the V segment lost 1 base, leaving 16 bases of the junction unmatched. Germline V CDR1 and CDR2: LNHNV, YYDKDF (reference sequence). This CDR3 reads CATSRVIYLTSGNPHEQFF. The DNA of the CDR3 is TGTGCCACCAGCAGAGTTATCTACCTGACTAGCGGGAATCCCCATGAGCAGTTCTTC.

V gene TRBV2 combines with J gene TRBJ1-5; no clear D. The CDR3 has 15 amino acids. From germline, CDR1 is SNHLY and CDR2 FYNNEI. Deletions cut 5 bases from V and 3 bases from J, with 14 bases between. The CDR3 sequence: CASSPRRQPNQPQHF. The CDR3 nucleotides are TGTGCCAGCAGTCCCAGACGACAACCCAATCAGCCCCAGCATTTT.

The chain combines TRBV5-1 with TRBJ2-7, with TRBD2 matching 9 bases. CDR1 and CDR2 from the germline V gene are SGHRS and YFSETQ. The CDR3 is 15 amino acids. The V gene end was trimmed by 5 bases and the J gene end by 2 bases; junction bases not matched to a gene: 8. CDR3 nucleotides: TGCGCCAGCAGACAGGCTAGCGGGACACCCTACGAGCAGTACTTC. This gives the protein CASRQASGTPYEQYF.

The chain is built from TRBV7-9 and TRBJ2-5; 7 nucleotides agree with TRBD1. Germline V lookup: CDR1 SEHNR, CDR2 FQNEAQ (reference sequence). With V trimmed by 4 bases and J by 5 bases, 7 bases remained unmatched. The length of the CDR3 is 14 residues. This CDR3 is CASSSGGLMETQYF. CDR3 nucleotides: TGTGCCAGCAGCTCAGGGGGTTTGATGGAGACCCAGTACTTC.

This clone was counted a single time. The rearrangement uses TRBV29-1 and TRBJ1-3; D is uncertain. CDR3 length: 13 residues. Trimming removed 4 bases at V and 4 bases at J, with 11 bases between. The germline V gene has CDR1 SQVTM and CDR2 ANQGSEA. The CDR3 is CSVAQILGNTIYF. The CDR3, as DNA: TGCAGCGTTGCACAGATCCTGGGAAACACCATATATTTT.

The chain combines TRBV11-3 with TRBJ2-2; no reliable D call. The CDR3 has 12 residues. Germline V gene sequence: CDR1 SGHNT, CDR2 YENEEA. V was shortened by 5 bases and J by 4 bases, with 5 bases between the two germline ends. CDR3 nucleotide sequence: TGTGCCAGCAGCCCTCTCACCGGGGAGCTGTTTTTT. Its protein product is CASSPLTGELFF.

The CDR3 loop is CASSVTGGAGQPQHF. CDR3 bases: TGTGCCAGCAGCGTAACAGGGGGCGCGGGTCAGCCCCAGCATTTT. The V and J genes are TRBV9 and TRBJ1-5; 9 nucleotides agree with TRBD1. J was trimmed by 6 bases and V by 1 base; bases with no gene match: 5. Germline loops: CDR1 SGDLS, CDR2 YYNGEE. The CDR3 extends over 15 amino acids.

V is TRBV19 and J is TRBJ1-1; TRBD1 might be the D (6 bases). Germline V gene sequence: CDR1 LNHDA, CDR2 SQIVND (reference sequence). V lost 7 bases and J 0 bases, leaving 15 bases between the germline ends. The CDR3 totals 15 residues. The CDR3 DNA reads TGTGCCAGTAAAGTAGGGGGGGCCCTGAACACTGAAGCTTTCTTT. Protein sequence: CASKVGGALNTEAFF.

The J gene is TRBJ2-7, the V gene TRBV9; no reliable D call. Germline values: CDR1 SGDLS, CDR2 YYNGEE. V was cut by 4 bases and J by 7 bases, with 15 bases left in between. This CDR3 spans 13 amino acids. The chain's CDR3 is CASSPRIDGEQYF. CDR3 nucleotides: TGTGCCAGCAGCCCCCGGATTGACGGGGAGCAGTACTTC.

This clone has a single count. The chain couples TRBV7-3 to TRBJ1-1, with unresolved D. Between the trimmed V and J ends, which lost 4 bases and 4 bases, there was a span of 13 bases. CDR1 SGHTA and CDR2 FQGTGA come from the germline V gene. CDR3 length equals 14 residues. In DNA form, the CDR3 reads TGTGCCAGCAGCTCTAGCTTATCGGTCACTGAAGCTTTCTTT. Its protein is CASSSSLSVTEAFF.

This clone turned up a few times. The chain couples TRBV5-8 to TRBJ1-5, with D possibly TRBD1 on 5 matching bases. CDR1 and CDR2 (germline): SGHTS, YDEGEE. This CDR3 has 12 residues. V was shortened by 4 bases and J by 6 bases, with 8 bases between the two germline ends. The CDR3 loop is CASSHRSQPQHF. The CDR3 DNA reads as TGTGCCAGCAGCCACAGGAGTCAGCCCCAGCATTTT.

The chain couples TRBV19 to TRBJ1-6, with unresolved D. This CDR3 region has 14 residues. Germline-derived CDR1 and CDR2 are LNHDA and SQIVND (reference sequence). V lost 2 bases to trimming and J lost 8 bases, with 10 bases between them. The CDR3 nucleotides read TGTGCCAGTAGTATACTACAGCCCGATTCACCCCTCCACTTT. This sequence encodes CASSILQPDSPLHF. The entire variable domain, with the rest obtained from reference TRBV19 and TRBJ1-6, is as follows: DGGITQSPKYLFRKEGQNVTLSCEQNLNHDAMYWYRQDPGQGLRLIYYSQIVNDFQKGDIAEGYSVSREKKESFPLTVTSAQKNPTAFYLCASSILQPDSPLHFGNGTRLTVT.